The table lists the clone carrying this T cell receptor beta chain with a few counts. The CDR3 is made up of 13 amino acids. Germline loops: CDR1 MNHEY, CDR2 SMNVEV (reference sequence). With V trimmed by 5 bases and J by 7 bases, 7 bases remained unmatched. Using RNA transcripts as the source, TCR beta CDR3 regions were amplified. TCR CDR3 underwent first-round RT-PCR with the HTBI primer set. TCRdb analysed the multiplex PCR reads with MiXCR anew, one entry per CDR3 protein. The top ten hold roughly a sixth of the sample, which has roughly 660,000 distinct CDR3 sequences, 15% to 20% seen once. The data belong to a study of T cells in Graves' hyperthyroidism and ophthalmopathy.

The sample taken for sequencing was blood. The clonotype comes from a man between 45 and 60 years old with Graves' hyperthyroidism. The chain couples TRBV27 to TRBJ1-2; 7 bases are a match to TRBD1. CDR3: CASSQGGVAGYTF. For the CDR3, the DNA is TGTGCCAGCAGTCAGGGGGGGGTGGCTGGCTACACCTTC.